This T cell receptor beta chain was profiled in a study of graft-versus-host responses after intestinal transplantation. General study points: Investigators detected GvH clones in recipient marrow, with some emerging earlier in ileum or blood.

Assay used: immunoSEQ multiplex PCR; TCRdb lists only in-frame clones, some missing. The sample contains tens of thousands of clones, roughly 89% of which appear only once. From germline, CDR1 is SGHVS and CDR2 FQNEAQ. The length of the CDR3 is 12 residues. The V gene lost 7 bases and the J gene lost 5 bases, with 9 bases spanning the gap. About this clone itself: Its specificity is not known.

The sequenced sample was PBMCs, obtained about 62 days after intestinal transplantation. J is TRBJ2-1 and V is TRBV7-8; D is perhaps TRBD2 (5 bases). This TCR was recovered from a human patient who received an intestinal transplant, so some T cells may come from the graft donor. The CDR3 nucleotides are TGTGCCAGCACCCTAGCCGACAATGAGCAGTTCTTC. It specifies CASTLADNEQFF.